This T cell receptor beta chain was sequenced in a study of lymphopenia after photon versus proton radiotherapy. The assay was immunoSEQ multiplex PCR, and TCRdb's table has in-frame clones only and misses some. Here the sample spans about 3,800 clones, around 64% being singletons. The table lists this clone with a few counts. The germline V gene encodes CDR1 SEHNR and CDR2 FQNEAQ (reference sequence). Trimming shortened V by 5 bases and J by 3 bases, and 17 bases separated the two germline ends. The CDR3 runs 15 residues. The V and J genes are TRBV7-9 and TRBJ2-7; TRBD2 might be the D (5 bases). The starting material was peripheral blood, obtained from a patient treated with proton-based radiotherapy. This sequence originates from a man aged 80 or over with esophageal cancer. The CDR3 protein is CASSTDDAGDYEQYF. The CDR3 DNA reads TGTGCCAGCAGCACTGACGACGCCGGGGACTACGAGCAGTACTTC. The whole variable domain, remainder taken from reference TRBV7-9 and TRBJ2-7, is DTGVSQNPRHKITKRGQNVTFRCDPISEHNRLYWYRQTLGQGPEFLTYFQNEAQLEKSRLLSDRFSAERPKGSFSTLEIQRTEQGDSAMYLCASSTDDAGDYEQYFGPGTRLTVT.